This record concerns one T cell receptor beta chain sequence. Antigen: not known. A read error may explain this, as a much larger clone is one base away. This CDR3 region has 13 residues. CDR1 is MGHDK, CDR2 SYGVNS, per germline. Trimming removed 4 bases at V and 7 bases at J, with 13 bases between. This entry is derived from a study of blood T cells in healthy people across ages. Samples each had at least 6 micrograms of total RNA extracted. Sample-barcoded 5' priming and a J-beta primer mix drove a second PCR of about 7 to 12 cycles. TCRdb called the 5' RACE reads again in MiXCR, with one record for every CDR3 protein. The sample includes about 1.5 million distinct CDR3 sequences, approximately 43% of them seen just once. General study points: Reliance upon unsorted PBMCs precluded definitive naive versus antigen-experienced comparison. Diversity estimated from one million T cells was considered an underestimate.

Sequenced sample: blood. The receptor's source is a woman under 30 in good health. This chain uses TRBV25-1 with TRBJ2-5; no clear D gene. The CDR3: CASSGKGMVTQYF. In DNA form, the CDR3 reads TGTGCCAGCAGTGGTAAGGGAATGGTGACCCAGTACTTC. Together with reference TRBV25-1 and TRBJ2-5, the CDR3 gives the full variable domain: EADIYQTPRYLVIGTGKKITLECSQTMGHDKMYWYQQDPGMELHLIHYSYGVNSTEKGDLSSESTVSRIRTEHFPLTLESARPSHTSQYLCASSGKGMVTQYFGPGTRLLVL.